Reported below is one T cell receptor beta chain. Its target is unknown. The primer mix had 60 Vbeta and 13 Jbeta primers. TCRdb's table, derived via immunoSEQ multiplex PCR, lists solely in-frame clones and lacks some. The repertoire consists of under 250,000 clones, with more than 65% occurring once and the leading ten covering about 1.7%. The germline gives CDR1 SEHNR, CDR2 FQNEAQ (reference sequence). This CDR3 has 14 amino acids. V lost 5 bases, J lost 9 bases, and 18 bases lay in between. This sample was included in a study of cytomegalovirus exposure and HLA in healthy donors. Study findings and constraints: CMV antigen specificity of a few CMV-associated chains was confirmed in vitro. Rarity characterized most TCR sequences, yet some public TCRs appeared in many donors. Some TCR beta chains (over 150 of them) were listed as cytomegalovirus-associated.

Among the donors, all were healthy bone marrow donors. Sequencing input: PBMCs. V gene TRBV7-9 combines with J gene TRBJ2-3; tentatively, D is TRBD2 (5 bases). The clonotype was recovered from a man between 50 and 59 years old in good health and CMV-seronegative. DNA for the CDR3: TGTGCCAGCAGCCCTTCCTCAGTTGGGAGCACGCAGTATTTT. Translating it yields CASSPSSVGSTQYF.